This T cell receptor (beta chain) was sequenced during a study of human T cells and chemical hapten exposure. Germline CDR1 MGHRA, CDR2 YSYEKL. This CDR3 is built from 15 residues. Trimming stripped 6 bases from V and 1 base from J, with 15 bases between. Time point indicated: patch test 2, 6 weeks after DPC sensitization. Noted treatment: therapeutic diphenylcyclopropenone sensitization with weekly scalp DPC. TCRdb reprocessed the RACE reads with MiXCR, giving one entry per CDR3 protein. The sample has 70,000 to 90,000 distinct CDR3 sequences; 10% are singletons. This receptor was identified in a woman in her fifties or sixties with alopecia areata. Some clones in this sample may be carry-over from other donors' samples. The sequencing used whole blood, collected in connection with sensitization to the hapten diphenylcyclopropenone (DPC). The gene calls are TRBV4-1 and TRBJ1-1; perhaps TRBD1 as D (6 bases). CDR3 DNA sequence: TGCGCCAGCAGACTTACAGGGTTTGGGAACACTGAAGCTTTCTTT. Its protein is CASRLTGFGNTEAFF.